The 15 T cell receptor beta chains below all came from one sample that was sequenced in a study of T cells after yellow fever vaccination. TCRdb called the 5' RACE reads again in MiXCR, with one record for every CDR3 protein. The sample carries about 260,000 distinct CDR3 sequences, 13% recorded once. The sequenced sample was CD4+ T cells sorted from PBMCs, obtained 45 days after the yellow fever booster vaccination. All receptors come from a young man who received the YFV17D yellow fever vaccine.

This clonotype has a single count. The gene calls are TRBV5-1 and TRBJ2-2; D call uncertain. The V gene lost 2 bases and the J gene lost 4 bases, with 12 bases spanning the gap. CDR3 length equals 15 residues. The germline gives CDR1 SGHRS, CDR2 YFSETQ. The CDR3 DNA follows: TGCGCCAGCAGCTTTATGTCATCGGGCACCGGGGAGCTGTTTTTT. This codes for CASSFMSSGTGELFF.

This clonotype appeared a few times. The V and J genes are TRBV20-1 and TRBJ2-5, with 8 bases matching TRBD2. CDR3 length: 15 residues. Germline V lookup: CDR1 DFQATT, CDR2 SNEGSKA (reference sequence). The CDR3 loop reads CSGVGRAGVTETQYF. CDR3 DNA: TGCAGCGGGGTCGGGCGAGCGGGAGTTACGGAGACCCAGTACTTC.

The gene calls are TRBV5-5 and TRBJ2-5; the D gene could be TRBD1 or TRBD2 (5 bases each). V was clipped by 2 bases and J by 8 bases, with 22 bases between them. The V gene's germline CDR1 is SGHKS and CDR2 YYEKEE (reference sequence). This CDR3 is built from 16 residues. The CDR3 loop reads CASSFVPGKGTVTQYF. CDR3 nucleotides: TGTGCCAGCAGCTTCGTTCCTGGGAAGGGGACCGTTACCCAGTACTTC.

This clonotype has a count of ten or more. V is TRBV29-1 and J is TRBJ2-3; D remains ambiguous. The ends were cut back, 6 bases at V and 0 bases at J, with 10 bases in the middle. Germline assignment: CDR1 SQVTM and CDR2 ANQGSEA. The CDR3 length is 13 residues. The CDR3 coding sequence is TGCAGCGTCGTCATGTCTAGCACAGATACGCAGTATTTT. It is translated as CSVVMSSTDTQYF.

This clonotype was recorded a few times. The CDR3 region is CASSLGLAGLHRGNEQFF. DNA for the CDR3: TGTGCCAGCAGCCTGGGACTAGCGGGACTTCACCGGGGGAATGAGCAGTTCTTC. The gene calls are TRBV7-3 and TRBJ2-1, with 13 bases fitting TRBD2. This CDR3 is built from 18 residues. CDR1 and CDR2 (germline): SGHTA, FQGTGA. V shed 5 bases, J shed 7 bases, and the junction held 14 bases outside the gene matches.

The chain links TRBV20-1 to TRBJ2-1; D possibly matches TRBD1 or TRBD2 (5 bases each). Trimming removed 5 bases at V and 10 bases at J, with 24 bases between. The germline gives CDR1 DFQATT, CDR2 SNEGSKA (reference sequence). There are 15 residues in the CDR3. The CDR3: CSAGSSGLGGSEQFF. CDR3 in DNA: TGCAGTGCTGGGTCCTCGGGGCTTGGGGGTTCCGAGCAGTTCTTC.

This chain joins TRBV20-1 and TRBJ2-5; 7 positions agree with TRBD1. With 7 bases clipped from V and 0 bases from J, the junction kept 8 bases outside the gene matches. CDR1 is DFQATT and CDR2 is SNEGSKA in the germline V gene (reference sequence). This CDR3 region has 14 residues. The CDR3 nucleotides are TGCAGTGGGTTTTCAGGGGGACACCAAGAGACCCAGTACTTC. Its translation: CSGFSGGHQETQYF.

The genes are TRBV12-3 or TRBV12-4 and TRBJ2-2; D not certain. Trimming shortened V by 5 bases and J by 3 bases, and 10 bases separated the two germline ends. This CDR3 comprises 14 residues. Written as DNA, the CDR3 is TGTGCCAGCAGTGTGGAAGGTTACACCGGGGAGCTGTTTTTT. Its protein product is CASSVEGYTGELFF.

In regard to this clonotype: The junction departs from the called germline gene at one end, perhaps through a read error. The chain employs TRBV7-7 and TRBJ2-1; 9 bases agree with TRBD2. Germline CDR1 reads SSHAT; CDR2 reads FNYEAQ (reference sequence). The CDR3 extends over 14 amino acids. The CDR3 sequence is CASSSTSGRNEQFF. CDR3 DNA: TGTGCTAGCAGCTCCACTAGCGGGCGGAATGAGCAGTTCTTC.

This clonotype was detected only a few times. The gene calls are TRBV6-6 and TRBJ2-2, with D hard to call. Per the germline V gene, CDR1 is MNHNY and CDR2 is SVGAGI (reference sequence). The length of the CDR3 is 13 residues. Deletions cut 2 bases from V and 6 bases from J, with 7 bases between. CDR3 residues: CASSYRSPGELFF. The CDR3 region has the DNA TGTGCCAGCAGTTACAGGAGTCCCGGGGAGCTGTTTTTT.

On this clonotype: A much larger clone lies one base from this, so it may be a read error. The chain joins TRBV24-1 to TRBJ2-4; 14 bases agree with TRBD2. V lost 7 bases and J lost 5; bases outside the gene matches: 12. Germline loops: CDR1 KGHDR, CDR2 SFDVKD. The CDR3 is 18 residues long. For the CDR3, the DNA is TGTGCCACCAGGCCGGGACTAGCGGGAGCTTTAGGCGAAAACATTCAGTACTTC. Amino acids: CATRPGLAGALGENIQYF.

The chain has TRBV20-1 and TRBJ2-3; no firm D call. The CDR3 sequence is 13 residues long. From germline, CDR1 is DFQATT and CDR2 SNEGSKA (reference sequence). The V gene lost 1 base and the J gene lost 3 bases, with 8 bases spanning the gap. The CDR3 loop is CSARGPLTDTQYF. In DNA, the CDR3 is TGCAGTGCTAGAGGGCCGTTGACAGATACGCAGTATTTT.

The chain carries TRBV7-2 and TRBJ1-1, with a possible D match to TRBD1 (5 bases). Germline V gene lookup returns CDR1 SGHTA and CDR2 FQGNSA. This CDR3 region has 16 residues. Trimming cost V 0 bases and J 3 bases, with 14 bases left between them. The CDR3 coding sequence is TGTGCCAGCAGCTTAGCTCTTCGGGACGGCCACACTGAAGCTTTCTTT. This codes for CASSLALRDGHTEAFF.

This chain joins TRBV11-2 and TRBJ2-7; D is uncertain. Germline V gene lookup returns CDR1 SGHAT and CDR2 FQNNGV. The CDR3 is made up of 14 amino acids. The V end was cut by 7 bases, the J end by 0 bases, with 13 bases between. In nucleotides, the CDR3 is TGTGCCAGCAACCACGGGCCGAGCTCCTACGAGCAGTACTTC. It codes for CASNHGPSSYEQYF.

This clonotype occurred a few times. The chain joins TRBV7-9 to TRBJ1-2; TRBD1 might be the D (5 bases). Trimming cost V 2 bases and J 3 bases, with 13 bases left between them. The germline gives CDR1 SEHNR, CDR2 FQNEAQ (reference sequence). CDR3 length: 15 residues. The CDR3 loop is CASSLSQGTDYGYTF. The CDR3 bases are TGTGCCAGCAGCTTAAGTCAGGGCACGGACTATGGCTACACCTTC.